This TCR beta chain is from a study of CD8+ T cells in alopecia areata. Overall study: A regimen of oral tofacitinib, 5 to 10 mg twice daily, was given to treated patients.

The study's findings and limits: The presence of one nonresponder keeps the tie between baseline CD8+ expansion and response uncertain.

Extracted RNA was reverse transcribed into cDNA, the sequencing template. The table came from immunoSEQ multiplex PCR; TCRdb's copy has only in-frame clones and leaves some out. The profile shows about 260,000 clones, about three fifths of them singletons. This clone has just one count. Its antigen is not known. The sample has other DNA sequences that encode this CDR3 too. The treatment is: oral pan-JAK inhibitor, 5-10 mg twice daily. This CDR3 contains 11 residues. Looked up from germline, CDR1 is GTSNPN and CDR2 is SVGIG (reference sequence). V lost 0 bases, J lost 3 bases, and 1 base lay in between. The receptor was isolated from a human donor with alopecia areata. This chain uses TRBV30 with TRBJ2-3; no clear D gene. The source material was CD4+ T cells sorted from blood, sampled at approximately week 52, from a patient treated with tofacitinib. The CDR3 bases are TGTGCCTGGAGTGTGACAGATACGCAGTATTTT. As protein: CAWSVTDTQYF.